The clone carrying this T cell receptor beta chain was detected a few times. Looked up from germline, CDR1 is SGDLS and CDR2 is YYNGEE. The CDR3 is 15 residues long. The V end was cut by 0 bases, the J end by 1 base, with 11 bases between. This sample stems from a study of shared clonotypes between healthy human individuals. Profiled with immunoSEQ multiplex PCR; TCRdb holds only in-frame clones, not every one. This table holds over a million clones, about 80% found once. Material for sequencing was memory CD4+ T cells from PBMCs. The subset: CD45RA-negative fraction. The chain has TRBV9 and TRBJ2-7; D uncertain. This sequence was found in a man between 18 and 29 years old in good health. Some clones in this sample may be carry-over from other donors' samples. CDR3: CASSVATSPSYEQYF. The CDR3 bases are TGTGCCAGCAGCGTAGCTACCTCTCCTTCCTACGAGCAGTACTTC. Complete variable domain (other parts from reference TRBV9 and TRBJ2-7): DSGVTQTPKHLITATGQRVTLRCSPRSGDLSVYWYQQSLDQGLQFLIQYYNGEERAKGNILERFSAQQFPDLHSELNLSSLELGDSALYFCASSVATSPSYEQYFGPGTRLTVT.